Shown below are 2 T cell receptor beta chains from a single sample sequenced in a study of metastatic and nonmetastatic thyroid tumors. Not a single patient had been given any form of treatment at any point before undergoing thyroid surgery. TCRdb re-clonotyped the PCR reads through MiXCR. The table shows tens of thousands of clones, with less than 25% occurring only once. The sample taken for sequencing was blood. The receptors were sampled from a female donor with papillary thyroid cancer or a benign thyroid nodule (not recorded which). Some clones in this sample may be carry-over from other donors' samples.

With respect to this clone: A much larger clone lies one base from this, so it may be a read error. The chain carries TRBV29-1 and TRBJ2-5; D may correspond to TRBD1 or TRBD2 (5 bases each). CDR3 length: 14 amino acids. Germline V CDR1 and CDR2: SQVTM, ANQGSEA. CDR3 sequence (DNA): TGCAGAGGTCTCGGTGAGGGGACGAGGGAGACCCAGTACTTC. This encodes CRGLGEGTRETQYF.

Ten or more counts support this clone. The chain combines TRBV6-4 with TRBJ2-2, with 7 bases that match TRBD2. Germline-derived CDR1 and CDR2 are MRHNA and SNTAGT. The CDR3 consists of 14 residues. Trimming removed 6 bases from V and 6 bases from J; junction bases left unmatched: 7. The CDR3 region has the DNA TGTGCCAGCAGGCCTACTAGCGAATCCGGGGAGCTGTTTTTT. Protein sequence: CASRPTSESGELFF.